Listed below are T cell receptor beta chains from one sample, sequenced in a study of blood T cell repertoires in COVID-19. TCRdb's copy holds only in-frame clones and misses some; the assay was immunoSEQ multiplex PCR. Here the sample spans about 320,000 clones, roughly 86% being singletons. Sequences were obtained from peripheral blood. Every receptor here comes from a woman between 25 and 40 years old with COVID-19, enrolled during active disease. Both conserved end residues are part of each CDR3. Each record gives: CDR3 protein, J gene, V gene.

cdr3_aa: CASSLRGGAVDSPLHF
j_call: TRBJ1-6
v_call: TRBV5-4

cdr3_aa: CASSHSQGHTEAFF
j_call: TRBJ1-1
v_call: TRBV6-5

cdr3_aa: CASSTTMAAAYGYTF
j_call: TRBJ1-2
v_call: TRBV2

cdr3_aa: CASSKRQGVTNEQFF
j_call: TRBJ2-1
v_call: TRBV27

cdr3_aa: CASSLNSGTYNEQFF
j_call: TRBJ2-1
v_call: TRBV6-5

cdr3_aa: CASSQEGDSHYDEQFF
j_call: TRBJ2-1
v_call: TRBV3-1/TRBV3-2

cdr3_aa: CASSTRQGGKLFF
j_call: TRBJ1-4
v_call: TRBV7-8

cdr3_aa: CASTPYATDSDNEKLFF
j_call: TRBJ1-4
v_call: TRBV2

cdr3_aa: CASSLYGTGAKNIQYF
j_call: TRBJ2-4
v_call: TRBV7-9

cdr3_aa: CASRGGPSGDTQYF
j_call: TRBJ2-3
v_call: TRBV6-5

cdr3_aa: CASSLDGEYGYTF
j_call: TRBJ1-2
v_call: TRBV11-2

cdr3_aa: CASSLAGGGYTF
j_call: TRBJ1-2
v_call: TRBV12-3/TRBV12-4

cdr3_aa: CASSPNGHYQETQYF
j_call: TRBJ2-5
v_call: TRBV18

cdr3_aa: CASSLRSGTGAQHF
j_call: TRBJ1-5
v_call: TRBV27

cdr3_aa: CASSLTGGRTGELFF
j_call: TRBJ2-2
v_call: TRBV28

cdr3_aa: CASKLGGVGIYGYTF
j_call: TRBJ1-2
v_call: TRBV27

cdr3_aa: CAWSALYLNEQFF
j_call: TRBJ2-1
v_call: TRBV30

cdr3_aa: CASKDTMNTEAFF
j_call: TRBJ1-1
v_call: TRBV6-5

cdr3_aa: CASSYQGGAGNQPQHF
j_call: TRBJ1-5
v_call: TRBV13

cdr3_aa: CASSSLGTGLAPNTEAFF
j_call: TRBJ1-1
v_call: TRBV5-1

cdr3_aa: CATRPDRAANSPLHF
j_call: TRBJ1-6
v_call: TRBV15

cdr3_aa: CASTYTDSGANVLTF
j_call: TRBJ2-6
v_call: TRBV19

cdr3_aa: CASSYSVVPNQPQHF
j_call: TRBJ1-5
v_call: TRBV6-6

cdr3_aa: CASSLRLAGGRQDTQYF
j_call: TRBJ2-3
v_call: TRBV27

cdr3_aa: CASSLSLGELFF
j_call: TRBJ2-2
v_call: TRBV5-1

cdr3_aa: CASSSASGQGSAF
j_call: TRBJ1-2
v_call: TRBV6-6

cdr3_aa: CASRGGVQETQYF
j_call: TRBJ2-5
v_call: TRBV28

cdr3_aa: CASSGEGTETQYF
j_call: TRBJ2-5
v_call: TRBV25-1

cdr3_aa: CVPSLANDRGHYSNQPQHF
j_call: TRBJ1-5
v_call: TRBV19

cdr3_aa: CASSLSHTRGELFF
j_call: TRBJ2-2
v_call: TRBV11-3

cdr3_aa: CASSEGDREYGYTF
j_call: TRBJ1-2
v_call: TRBV2

cdr3_aa: CSVASGASNQPQHF
j_call: TRBJ1-5
v_call: TRBV29-1

cdr3_aa: CASSRIPAPGANTEAFF
j_call: TRBJ1-1
v_call: TRBV5-6

cdr3_aa: CASTGRRVSYNEQFF
j_call: TRBJ2-1
v_call: TRBV21-1

cdr3_aa: CASSEVESYYGYTF
j_call: TRBJ1-2
v_call: TRBV2

cdr3_aa: CASSYKAGSNEKLFF
j_call: TRBJ1-4
v_call: TRBV6-5

cdr3_aa: CASSLGRARGNTIYF
j_call: TRBJ1-3
v_call: TRBV11-2

cdr3_aa: CASSLNMRAGGDTQYF
j_call: TRBJ2-3
v_call: TRBV5-1

cdr3_aa: CASSLLWTDRNEKLFF
j_call: TRBJ1-4
v_call: TRBV7-9

cdr3_aa: CASNPGQVTDTQYF
j_call: TRBJ2-3
v_call: TRBV27

cdr3_aa: CASSLRQEETQYF
j_call: TRBJ2-5
v_call: TRBV27

cdr3_aa: CASSGRVEGYTF
j_call: TRBJ1-2
v_call: TRBV2

cdr3_aa: CASSAQVEGEQYF
j_call: TRBJ2-7
v_call: TRBV2

cdr3_aa: CASSVDRERKAANVLTF
j_call: TRBJ2-6
v_call: TRBV9

cdr3_aa: CASSPEGYSNQPQHF
j_call: TRBJ1-5
v_call: TRBV18

cdr3_aa: CASSYRGFSYEQYF
j_call: TRBJ2-7
v_call: TRBV6-2/TRBV6-3

cdr3_aa: CASSYVEGSYGYTF
j_call: TRBJ1-2
v_call: TRBV6-5

cdr3_aa: CASTAGGGRPEQYF
j_call: TRBJ2-7
v_call: TRBV13

cdr3_aa: CASTRTGVDEKLFF
j_call: TRBJ1-4
v_call: TRBV19

cdr3_aa: CASSDNRNSPLHF
j_call: TRBJ1-6
v_call: TRBV6-1

cdr3_aa: CASSLTGRGNEQFF
j_call: TRBJ2-1
v_call: TRBV5-6

cdr3_aa: CASSLSGTDTQYF
j_call: TRBJ2-3
v_call: TRBV12-3/TRBV12-4

cdr3_aa: CASGQGPTGELFF
j_call: TRBJ2-2
v_call: TRBV19

cdr3_aa: CASSYSDRAGGYTF
j_call: TRBJ1-2
v_call: TRBV6-5

cdr3_aa: CASSYTSYGYTF
j_call: TRBJ1-2
v_call: TRBV12-3/TRBV12-4

cdr3_aa: CASRRGNSPLHF
j_call: TRBJ1-6
v_call: TRBV2

cdr3_aa: CASRGTGGSQPQHF
j_call: TRBJ1-5
v_call: TRBV2

cdr3_aa: CASSVSGLAGFYEQYF
j_call: TRBJ2-7
v_call: TRBV5-4

cdr3_aa: CASSLGAQETQYF
j_call: TRBJ2-5
v_call: TRBV5-1

cdr3_aa: CASKPGQGNGYTF
j_call: TRBJ1-2
v_call: TRBV12-3/TRBV12-4